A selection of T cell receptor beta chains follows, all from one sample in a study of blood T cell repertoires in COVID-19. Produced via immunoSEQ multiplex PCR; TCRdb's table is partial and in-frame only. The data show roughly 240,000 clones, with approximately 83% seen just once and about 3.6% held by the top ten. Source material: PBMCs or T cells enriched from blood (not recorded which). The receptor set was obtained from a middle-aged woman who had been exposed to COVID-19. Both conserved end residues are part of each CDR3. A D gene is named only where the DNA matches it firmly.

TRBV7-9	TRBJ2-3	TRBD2	CASSHRTSGEADTQYF
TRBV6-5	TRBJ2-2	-	CASSLKTSRTGELFF
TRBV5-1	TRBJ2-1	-	CASSLDPGGNEQFF
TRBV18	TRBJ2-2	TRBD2	CASSPLAGTNTGELFF
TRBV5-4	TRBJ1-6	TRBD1	CASSLGTGRSFGKSPLHF
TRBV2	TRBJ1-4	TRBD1	CASSEGTGSEKLFF
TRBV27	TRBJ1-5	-	CASSLVASNQPQHF
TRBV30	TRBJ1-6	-	CAWSPPISRVGNSPLHF
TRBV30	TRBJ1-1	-	CAWGKPRDLLFSEAFF
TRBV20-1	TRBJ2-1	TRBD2	CSASTPTSGLGLSSYNEQFF
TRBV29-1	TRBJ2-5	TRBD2	CSVPVAGGRETQYF
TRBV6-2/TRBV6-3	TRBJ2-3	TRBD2	CASSYTVVAGGRGTDTQYF
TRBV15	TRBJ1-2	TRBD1	CATSPNFEVQGEYGYTF
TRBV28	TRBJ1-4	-	CASSAGKEKLFF
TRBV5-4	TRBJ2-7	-	CASSPGKGGQYEQYF
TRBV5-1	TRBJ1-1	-	CASSLVPGENTEAFF
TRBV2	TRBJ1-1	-	CASSEAREAFF
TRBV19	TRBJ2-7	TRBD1	CASSNRDSYEQYF
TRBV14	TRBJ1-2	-	CASSLRTPRNYGYTF
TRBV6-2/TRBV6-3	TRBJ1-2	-	CASSYSTAAGYTF
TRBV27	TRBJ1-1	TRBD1	CASSLKQGRTEAFF
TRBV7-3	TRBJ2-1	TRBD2	CASSLRLAVNEQFF
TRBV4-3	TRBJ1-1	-	CASSQDQGILTEAFF
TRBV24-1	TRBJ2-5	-	CATSAIGSGGKETQYF
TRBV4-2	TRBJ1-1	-	CASSQDHLAAKAFF